The 10 T cell receptor beta chains below come from one sample, sequenced in a study of cytomegalovirus exposure and HLA in healthy donors. PCR primers comprised 60 Vbeta and 13 Jbeta primers. Repertoires were generated with immunoSEQ multiplex PCR, while TCRdb's copy carries only in-frame clones and drops some. The table shows about 55,000 clones, with about 80% occurring only once. The material sequenced was PBMCs. The receptors derive from a female donor in good health and CMV-seronegative.

V and J are TRBV6-6 and TRBJ1-5; D perhaps matches TRBD1 (5 bases). Germline loops: CDR1 MNHNY, CDR2 SVGAGI (reference sequence). The CDR3 loop spans 14 amino acids. V lost 5 bases, J lost 3 bases, and 11 bases lay in between. CDR3 nucleotide sequence: TGTGCCAGCAGTCCCAGGGCCTTCAATCAGCCCCAGCATTTT. It specifies CASSPRAFNQPQHF.

The V gene is TRBV6-1, the J gene TRBJ1-5, with D unresolved. Germline values: CDR1 MNHNS, CDR2 SASEGT. The V end was cut by 6 bases, the J end by 2 bases, with 14 bases between. The CDR3 runs 15 residues. The CDR3: CASSVPVVRNQPQHF. For the CDR3, the DNA is TGTGCCAGCAGCGTTCCAGTTGTGCGCAATCAGCCCCAGCATTTT.

The J gene is TRBJ2-1, the V gene TRBV5-5, with D possibly being TRBD1 (6 bases). Germline loops: CDR1 SGHKS, CDR2 YYEKEE (reference sequence). The CDR3 is made up of 18 amino acids. Between the trimmed V and J ends, which lost 0 bases and 5 bases, there was a span of 21 bases. The CDR3, as DNA: TGTGCCAGCAGCTTGGGAATAGGGGGACCGCGTATCAACAATGAGCAGTTCTTC. It translates to CASSLGIGGPRINNEQFF.

The chain has TRBV9 and TRBJ1-2; no reliable D call. Germline lookup yields CDR1 SGDLS and CDR2 YYNGEE. V lost 0 bases, J lost 1 base, and 13 bases lay in between. The CDR3 contains 16 residues. The CDR3 loop reads CASSVGADTYNYGYTF. In DNA form, the CDR3 reads TGTGCCAGCAGCGTAGGGGCCGACACTTATAACTATGGCTACACCTTC.

V and J are TRBV6-4 and TRBJ1-2, with TRBD1 matching over 7 bases. Trimming took 5 bases from V and 1 from J; bases not matched to a gene: 7. Germline values: CDR1 MRHNA, CDR2 SNTAGT. CDR3 length: 15 amino acids. The CDR3 coding sequence is TGTGCCAGCAGTCCCGACAGGGATTATAACTATGGCTACACCTTC. Its protein is CASSPDRDYNYGYTF.

V and J are TRBV7-3 and TRBJ2-1, with D tentatively TRBD2 (7 bases). The germline V gene encodes CDR1 SGHTA and CDR2 FQGTGA. V gave up 1 base and J gave up 1 base, with 11 bases separating them. The CDR3 totals 16 residues. The CDR3 here is CASSLRGGGSYNEQFF. Here the CDR3 DNA reads TGTGCCAGCAGCTTAAGGGGAGGGGGTTCCTACAATGAGCAGTTCTTC. Filled out from reference TRBV7-3 and TRBJ2-1, the complete variable domain reads GAGVSQTPSNKVTEKGKYVELRCDPISGHTALYWYRQSLGQGPEFLIYFQGTGAADDSGLPNDRFFAVRPEGSVSTLKIQRTERGDSAVYLCASSLRGGGSYNEQFFGPGTRLTVL.

The chain joins TRBV5-1 to TRBJ1-4; D call uncertain. The V gene lost 4 bases and the J gene lost 1 base, with 5 bases spanning the gap. Per the germline V gene, CDR1 is SGHRS and CDR2 is YFSETQ. There are 13 residues in the CDR3. CDR3 protein: CASSEGTNEKLFF. The CDR3 DNA sequence: TGCGCCAGCAGCGAGGGAACTAATGAAAAACTGTTTTTT.

This chain links TRBV6-4 with TRBJ2-3, with 10 bases matching TRBD1. CDR1 is MRHNA, CDR2 SNTAGT, per germline. The ends lost 4 bases at V and 6 bases at J; junction bases unmatched: 10. The CDR3 length is 16 residues. As DNA, the CDR3 is TGTGCCAGCAGTGTGGGGAAAGGGACAGGGGACGATACGCAGTATTTT. It translates to CASSVGKGTGDDTQYF.

CDR3 residues: CASKPGQGRYSPLHF. The CDR3 nucleotides read TGTGCCAGCAAACCAGGACAGGGGCGTTATTCACCCCTCCACTTT. The chain joins TRBV25-1 to TRBJ1-6, with 9 nucleotides matching TRBD1. The CDR3 contains 15 residues. J lost 8 bases, V lost 7 bases, and 9 bases had no gene match. Germline loops: CDR1 MGHDK, CDR2 SYGVNS.

CDR3 nucleotides: TGTGCCAGCCCCGGGGGGTCCCTAAAAGAGACCCAGTACTTC. Amino acids: CASPGGSLKETQYF. The chain carries TRBV6-1 and TRBJ2-5; TRBD2 agrees at 7 bases. The V gene end was trimmed by 8 bases and the J gene end by 3 bases; junction bases not matched to a gene: 9. This CDR3 region has 14 residues. The germline V gene has CDR1 MNHNS and CDR2 SASEGT.